The text below deals with one T cell receptor (beta chain). Germline V gives CDR1 MNHEY, CDR2 SVGAGI. The CDR3 has 16 amino acids. The V gene end was trimmed by 0 bases and the J gene end by 4 bases; junction bases not matched to a gene: 7. This sample is part of a study of control samples from healthy donors and cancer patients. TCRdb keeps only in-frame clones here, not all; method: immunoSEQ multiplex PCR. This table has under 200,000 clones, 90% to 95% appearing once. The TCR comes from a woman aged 60-75 years in good health. The chain joins TRBV6-5 to TRBJ1-2; 8 nucleotides line up with TRBD1. The sequencing sample was made of blood. The CDR3 sequence: CASSYSQGAQGYGYTF. The CDR3 nucleotides are TGTGCCAGCAGTTACTCCCAGGGGGCCCAGGGCTATGGCTACACCTTC.